The rows below give T cell receptor beta chains drawn from one sample of a study of beta chain features in type 1 diabetes. Using immunoSEQ multiplex PCR, the repertoire was profiled, and TCRdb retains in-frame clones only, with some absent. Among roughly 240,000 clones listed, over 12% were seen once. Material for sequencing was naive CD4+ T cells from blood. These receptors all come from a woman in her 40s in good health. Both conserved end residues are part of each CDR3. The D gene is left open where the match is weak. Clone size appears in some rows only: once, few, many, or a class for an expanded clone.

J gene | V gene | clone size | D gene | CDR3 DNA | CDR3 protein
TRBJ2-1 | TRBV18 | NA | TRBD2 | TGTGCCAGCTCGGATGATCCGGGGGGGTACAATGAGCAGTTCTTC | CASSDDPGGYNEQFF
TRBJ2-7 | TRBV11-2 | few | NA | TGTGCCAGCAGCTTACTTCCACGGGGGGCAAAGAAGTACGAGCAGTACTTC | CASSLLPRGAKKYEQYF
TRBJ1-1 | TRBV27 | NA | NA | TGTGCCAGCAGTTTATGGGGGAGGGGCACTGAAGCTTTCTTT | CASSLWGRGTEAFF
TRBJ1-2 | TRBV2 | NA | NA | TGTGCCAGCAAGGCAGGGGACTATGGCTACACCTTC | CASKAGDYGYTF
TRBJ1-3 | TRBV18 | NA | NA | TGTGCCAGCTCACCAGAGACAGCCTCTGGAAACACCATATATTTT | CASSPETASGNTIYF
TRBJ2-7 | TRBV5-6 | NA | NA | TGTGCCAGCAGCTTTTGGGGCCCCTACGAGCAGTACTTC | CASSFWGPYEQYF
TRBJ2-5 | TRBV6-1 | few | NA | TGTGCCAGCAGTGTCTTCCAGGGCACGACGGAGACCCAGTACTTC | CASSVFQGTTETQYF
TRBJ2-7 | TRBV20-1 | few | NA | TGCAGTGCTTCTCTTTCCTACGAGCAGTACTTC | CSASLSYEQYF
TRBJ2-3 | TRBV19 | NA | NA | TGTGCCAGTACTGTGGGCCTTAGCACAGATACGCAGTATTTT | CASTVGLSTDTQYF
TRBJ2-3 | TRBV5-4 | few | NA | TGTGCCAGCAGCCCAACAGGGACAGATACGCAGTATTTT | CASSPTGTDTQYF
TRBJ2-7 | TRBV29-1 | few | NA | TGCAGCGTTGGAGGGGCAGGGGTTGGGTACGAGCAGTACTTC | CSVGGAGVGYEQYF
TRBJ1-2 | TRBV11-2 | few | NA | TGTGCCAGCAGCCGACGGGCAGGGACAAACTATGGCTACACCTTC | CASSRRAGTNYGYTF